These T cell receptor beta chains were read from a single sample in a study of T cell responses to AZD1222 COVID-19 vaccine. The repertoire was sequenced with immunoSEQ multiplex PCR; TCRdb's copy has only in-frame clones and lacks some. The sample gives around 180,000 clones, approximately 94% of which show up once; roughly 1.7% is in the top ten. The specimen was peripheral blood, collected 28 days after the second AZD1222 dose. These receptors all stem from an adult who received the AZD1222 COVID-19 vaccine. CDR3s include the opening cysteine and the closing phenylalanine or tryptophan. The D gene is left open where the match is weak. Size is omitted from some rows. Given values are once, few, many or a class for expanded clones.

clone_size,d_call,j_call,cdr3_length,v_call,cdr3_nt,cdr3_aa
.,.,TRBJ2-7,14,TRBV27,TGTGCCAGCAGGTCGGCTCCAAAGGGAGACGAGCAGTACTTC,CASRSAPKGDEQYF
.,.,TRBJ1-2,14,TRBV5-8,TGTGCCAGCAGCTTGACGGGGGGCGCGAGGGGCTACACCTTC,CASSLTGGARGYTF
.,.,TRBJ2-2,16,TRBV27,TGTGCCAGCCGTCCGCTGGGGGGCCCGAACACCGGGGAGCTGTTTTTT,CASRPLGGPNTGELFF
.,TRBD1,TRBJ2-2,15,TRBV6-2/TRBV6-3,TGTGCCAGCAGCCTACAGGGGGCTGGCACCGGGGAGCTGTTTTTT,CASSLQGAGTGELFF
.,TRBD1,TRBJ1-1,15,TRBV9,TGTGCCAGCACCCGAGGGGGCGGGGGGGGCACTGAAGCTTTCTTT,CASTRGGGGGTEAFF
once,.,TRBJ1-3,15,TRBV28,TGTGCCAGCAGTCTCTCGGGCGACCCCTGGGACACCATATATTTT,CASSLSGDPWDTIYF
.,TRBD1,TRBJ2-3,16,TRBV5-6,TGTGCCAGCAGCTTGGAAGGGACAGGAGTCACAGATACGCAGTATTTT,CASSLEGTGVTDTQYF
.,TRBD1,TRBJ2-7,13,TRBV7-9,TGTGCCAGCAGCTTGGACAGGGCCTACGAGCAGTACTTC,CASSLDRAYEQYF
.,.,TRBJ2-3,15,TRBV7-9,TGTGCCAGCAGCTTCGGGGGGCGGAGCACAGATACGCAGTATTTT,CASSFGGRSTDTQYF
.,.,TRBJ2-3,11,TRBV20-1,TGCAGTGCTAGAGTTTTGGATGCGCAGTATTTT,CSARVLDAQYF
.,.,TRBJ1-2,19,TRBV18,TGTGCCAGCTCACTAGCACCGAACCAGGGGAAGGGCTCGATCTATGGCTACACCTTC,CASSLAPNQGKGSIYGYTF
.,TRBD1,TRBJ1-2,15,TRBV11-2,TGTGCCAGCAGCTTCGGGACAGGGGCGGACTATGGCTACACCTTC,CASSFGTGADYGYTF
.,TRBD2,TRBJ2-7,13,TRBV27,TGTGCCAGCAGTCGGGGGGGCACCTACGAGCAGTACTTC,CASSRGGTYEQYF